This T cell receptor (beta chain) was identified during a study of blood T cells in healthy people across ages. Per germline, CDR1 LGHNA and CDR2 YNFKEQ. Trimming pared 5 bases from V and 5 bases from J, leaving 21 bases between. The CDR3 is made up of 16 amino acids. Then a second PCR, running roughly 7 to 11 cycles, was carried out with a sample-barcoded 5' primer and a J-beta primer mix. Tagging of each cDNA molecule was performed by a template-switch adaptor with 12 random nucleotides. TCRdb redid the calling of the 5' RACE reads with MiXCR, one entry per CDR3 protein. Of 600,000 to 850,000 distinct CDR3 sequences listed, approximately 25% are singletons. The same specimen was also included in a second study, on T cells of mothers and their children. That report adds: The donor cohort consisted of a few healthy Caucasian mothers and their six children.

This sequence originates from a boy younger than 18 in good health. V and J are TRBV4-2 and TRBJ2-5; possible D gene TRBD1, 7 bases. Sample: blood. The CDR3 protein is CASSLQEGAGTETQYF. The CDR3 nucleotides are TGTGCCAGCAGCTTGCAGGAGGGGGCGGGCACGGAGACCCAGTACTTC.